These 10 T cell receptor beta chains were sequenced from one sample in a study of breast tumors, draining lymph nodes, adjacent tissues. TCRdb recomputed calls from the multiplex PCR reads with MiXCR, one row per CDR3 protein. The sample records 9,000 to 15,000 distinct CDR3 sequences, 35% to 40% being singletons. The specimen sequenced was breast tumor tissue. All receptors derive from a female donor with breast cancer. Some clones in this sample may be carry-over from other donors' samples.

This clonotype was observed at least ten times. This chain uses TRBV9 with TRBJ1-5; TRBD1 is a possible D gene (6 bases). The V end lost 3 bases, the J end lost 7 bases, and 14 bases lay between the germline ends. This CDR3 comprises 14 residues. Germline-derived CDR1 and CDR2 are SGDLS and YYNGEE. The CDR3 is CASSATGPLQPQHF. The CDR3 region has the DNA TGTGCCAGCAGCGCAACAGGGCCACTCCAGCCCCAGCATTTT.

The rearrangement uses TRBV5-1 and TRBJ2-7; 9 bases map to TRBD1. V lost 6 bases, J lost 3 bases, and 13 bases stayed unmatched. This CDR3 contains 16 residues. CDR1 and CDR2 (germline): SGHRS, YFSETQ. Written as DNA, the CDR3 is TGCGCCAGCACCGAATCCTCCGGGACAGGGAGCTACGAGCAGTACTTC. This codes for CASTESSGTGSYEQYF.

This clonotype was observed at least ten times. The V gene is TRBV2, the J gene TRBJ2-6, with unresolved D. From germline, CDR1 is SNHLY and CDR2 FYNNEI. The ends were cut back, 6 bases at V and 0 bases at J, with 9 bases in the middle. The CDR3 sequence is 15 residues long. CDR3 bases: TGTGCCAGCAGCGACCGGAGCTCTGGGGCCAACGTCCTGACTTTC. It is translated as CASSDRSSGANVLTF.

This clonotype occurred many times. The chain recombines TRBV7-6 with TRBJ2-1; D call uncertain. V shed 5 bases and J shed 5 bases, with 19 bases lying between them. In germline, CDR1 is SGHVS, CDR2 FNYEAQ. The CDR3 totals 16 residues. The DNA for the CDR3 is TGTGCCAGCAGCCCAGTCTCCTCCGTGGCACACAATGAGCAGTTCTTC. Its translation: CASSPVSSVAHNEQFF.

The V and J genes are TRBV5-6 and TRBJ1-2; 9 bases are a match to TRBD1. Germline V gene lookup returns CDR1 SGHDT and CDR2 YYEEEE. CDR3 length: 14 amino acids. Trimming cost V 4 bases and J 8 bases; bases outside gene matches: 9. The CDR3 nucleotides are TGTGCCAGCAGCCCCGGACAGGGGCGGTGGGGCTACACCTTC. Translating it yields CASSPGQGRWGYTF. Using reference TRBV5-6 and TRBJ1-2 for the parts outside the CDR3, the full variable domain is DAGVTQSPTHLIKTRGQQVTLRCSPKSGHDTVSWYQQALGQGPQFIFQYYEEEERQRGNFPDRFSGHQFPNYSSELNVNALLLGDSALYLCASSPGQGRWGYTFGSGTRLTVV.

This clonotype counts as medium-sized (0.01 to 0.1%). V and J are TRBV27 and TRBJ1-2, with D unresolved. The CDR3 spans 14 residues. The germline CDR1 and CDR2 sequences are MNHEY and SMNVEV (reference sequence). V lost 0 bases to trimming and J lost 7 bases, with 12 bases between them. The CDR3 protein is CASSLSSPVSGYTF. CDR3 sequence (DNA): TGTGCCAGCAGTTTATCCTCTCCTGTCTCTGGCTACACCTTC.

In its sample, this clonotype was seen many times. The chain uses TRBV20-1 and TRBJ2-1; no clear D gene. The V gene's germline CDR1 is DFQATT and CDR2 SNEGSKA (reference sequence). Between the trimmed V and J ends, which lost 5 bases and 1 base, there was a span of 15 bases. The CDR3 extends over 15 amino acids. CDR3 nucleotide sequence: TGCAGTGCTGAGCGAGGCTTACAATCCTACAATGAGCAGTTCTTC. Its translation is CSAERGLQSYNEQFF.

The chain is built from TRBV3-1 and TRBJ1-2; TRBD1 aligns across 7 bases. The CDR3 covers 15 residues. V was pared by 4 bases and J by 2 bases, with 7 bases of the junction left unmatched. The germline V gene encodes CDR1 LGHDT and CDR2 YNNKEL (reference sequence). The CDR3 region has the DNA TGTGCCAGCAGCCCAAACAGGGGCTCGAACTATGGCTACACCTTC. Translated, it gives CASSPNRGSNYGYTF.

This chain links TRBV2 with TRBJ1-4, with 11 bases aligning to TRBD1. V dropped 2 bases and J dropped 15; count of bases not matched to a gene: 11. Germline V CDR1 and CDR2: SNHLY, FYNNEI. The CDR3 loop spans 15 amino acids. The CDR3 region has the DNA TGTGCCAGCAGTGAATTCCGGACAGGGGGCCAGGGCATGTTTTTT. Its protein product is CASSEFRTGGQGMFF.

This clonotype counts as medium-sized. The rearrangement links TRBV5-1 to TRBJ2-2; 9 nucleotides align to TRBD2. Germline lookup yields CDR1 SGHRS and CDR2 YFSETQ. The CDR3 consists of 15 residues. After removal of 2 bases from V and 1 base from J, the junction contained 0 bases not matched to a gene. This CDR3 reads CASSLLAGNTGELFF. The CDR3 DNA sequence: TGCGCCAGCAGCTTACTAGCGGGGAACACCGGGGAGCTGTTTTTT.